A single sample gave rise to the 29 T cell receptor beta chains below, sequenced in a study of cytomegalovirus exposure and HLA in healthy donors. Primers included in the PCR were 60 Vbeta and 13 Jbeta primers. This table comes from immunoSEQ multiplex PCR, and its TCRdb copy is limited to in-frame clones, with some not included. The data hold about 170,000 clones, with approximately 72% observed a single time. Sequencing was carried out using PBMCs. These receptors all come from a human donor in good health.

This sequence joins TRBV5-6 and TRBJ2-1, with 8 bases lining up with TRBD2. CDR1 and CDR2 from the germline V gene are SGHDT and YYEEEE. V shed 2 bases, J shed 9 bases, and the junction held 10 bases outside the gene matches. The CDR3 extends over 15 amino acids. As DNA, the CDR3 is TGTGCCAGCAGCTTCGGGGGACTAGGTAGAGGTGAGCAGTTCTTC. Translation gives CASSFGGLGRGEQFF. The variable domain in full, with the rest retrieved from reference TRBV5-6 and TRBJ2-1, is DAGVTQSPTHLIKTRGQQVTLRCSPKSGHDTVSWYQQALGQGPQFIFQYYEEEERQRGNFPDRFSGHQFPNYSSELNVNALLLGDSALYLCASSFGGLGRGEQFFGPGTRLTVL.

This clone occurred a few times. The chain is built from TRBV7-2 and TRBJ1-5; D is undetermined. This CDR3 region has 15 residues. The V gene's germline CDR1 is SGHTA and CDR2 FQGNSA. V was cut by 1 base and J by 2 bases, with 9 bases left in between. This CDR3 reads CASSLVAQGNQPQHF. The CDR3 DNA is TGTGCCAGCAGCTTAGTGGCCCAGGGCAATCAGCCCCAGCATTTT.

This clone has more than one count but fewer than ten. This chain uses TRBV7-2 with TRBJ1-5; 7 positions agree with TRBD1. CDR1 and CDR2 (germline): SGHTA, FQGNSA. The V gene end was trimmed by 5 bases and the J gene end by 0 bases; junction bases not matched to a gene: 7. The CDR3 covers 16 residues. The CDR3 DNA reads as TGTGCCAGCAGCATCAGGGGGTTAGATAGCAATCAGCCCCAGCATTTT. Translation gives CASSIRGLDSNQPQHF.

The chain is built from TRBV5-1 and TRBJ1-2; 8 positions match TRBD1. The trim removed 0 bases at V and 8 bases at J, leaving 9 bases unmatched. The CDR3 spans 15 residues. Germline lookup yields CDR1 SGHRS and CDR2 YFSETQ. The CDR3 DNA reads as TGCGCCAGCAGCTTGGTGGAACAGGGGGTGTGGGGCTACACCTTC. It specifies CASSLVEQGVWGYTF.

The chain carries TRBV10-1 and TRBJ1-1; TRBD1 matches 7 bases. This CDR3 has 15 residues. Germline CDR1 and CDR2: WNHNN and SYGVQD (reference sequence). V shed 5 bases and J 1 base; nucleotides not matched to a gene: 7. In DNA, the CDR3 is TGCGCCAGCAGTCAAACAGGGGAGCCGAACACTGAAGCTTTCTTT. Protein: CASSQTGEPNTEAFF.

The chain links TRBV11-2 to TRBJ2-1, with 14 bases aligning to TRBD2. Trimming removed 6 bases from V and 9 bases from J; junction bases left unmatched: 1. This CDR3 spans 13 amino acids. From germline, CDR1 is SGHAT and CDR2 FQNNGV. The CDR3 sequence is CASRTSGGVEQFF. The CDR3 DNA reads TGTGCCAGCAGGACTAGCGGGGGGGTTGAGCAGTTCTTC. Full variable domain (outside the CDR3, taken from reference TRBV11-2 and TRBJ2-1): EAGVAQSPRYKIIEKRQSVAFWCNPISGHATLYWYQQILGQGPKLLIQFQNNGVVDDSQLPKDRFSAERLKGVDSTLKIQPAKLEDSAVYLCASRTSGGVEQFFGPGTRLTVL.

V usage is TRBV4-1 and J usage is TRBJ2-2, with TRBD2 as a possible D gene (5 bases). The germline CDR1 and CDR2 sequences are MGHRA and YSYEKL. This CDR3 is 16 amino acids long. Trimming removed 0 bases at V and 0 bases at J, with 8 bases between. The CDR3: CASSQETGANTGELFF. The DNA of the CDR3 is TGCGCCAGCAGCCAAGAAACCGGGGCGAACACCGGGGAGCTGTTTTTT.

This rearrangement joins TRBV4-1 to TRBJ1-2; D may be TRBD1 (6 bases). The CDR3 length is 15 residues. Trimming took 1 base from V and 2 from J, leaving 11 bases between them. CDR1 MGHRA and CDR2 YSYEKL come from the germline V gene. Written as DNA, the CDR3 is TGCGCCAGCAGCCAAGGGCAGGGGCCCAACTATGGCTACACCTTC. It is translated as CASSQGQGPNYGYTF.

In DNA, the CDR3 is TGCGCCAGCAGCCAAACCCCATCGCAGATAAGAACTGAAGCTTTCTTT. Protein product: CASSQTPSQIRTEAFF. This chain links TRBV4-1 with TRBJ1-1; no definite D call. The V gene's germline CDR1 is MGHRA and CDR2 YSYEKL. The CDR3 contains 16 residues. Trimming shortened V by 2 bases and J by 5 bases, and 18 bases separated the two germline ends.

The V gene is TRBV19, the J gene TRBJ1-3; TRBD1 matches at 7 bases. The CDR3 length is 14 residues. CDR1 and CDR2 from the germline V gene are LNHDA and SQIVND (reference sequence). V trimming: 6 bases; J trimming: 4 bases; junction bases outside the gene matches: 6. The CDR3 protein is CASSLQGKGNTIYF. The CDR3 bases are TGTGCCAGTAGCCTACAGGGGAAAGGAAACACCATATATTTT.

V usage is TRBV19 and J usage is TRBJ2-1; D gene uncertain. This CDR3 spans 13 amino acids. V was shortened by 5 bases and J by 4 bases, with 9 bases between the two germline ends. Per germline, CDR1 LNHDA and CDR2 SQIVND (reference sequence). CDR3 DNA sequence: TGTGCCAGTAGTCACGTCAGGTACAATGAGCAGTTCTTC. Amino acid sequence: CASSHVRYNEQFF.

The J gene is TRBJ1-2, the V gene TRBV30; D uncertain. The germline V gene has CDR1 GTSNPN and CDR2 SVGIG (reference sequence). The CDR3 extends over 13 amino acids. V was shortened by 1 base and J by 7 bases, with 13 bases between the two germline ends. This CDR3 is CAWSAGNRGGYTF. DNA of the CDR3: TGTGCCTGGAGTGCCGGGAATCGGGGTGGCTACACCTTC.

CDR3 DNA sequence: TGCAGTGCACAGGGTAATGAGCAGTTCTTC. Amino acid sequence: CSAQGNEQFF. The chain employs TRBV29-1 and TRBJ2-1, with D perhaps TRBD1 (6 bases). Looked up from germline, CDR1 is SQVTM and CDR2 is ANQGSEA. The CDR3 has 10 amino acids.

This clone was observed a single time. The chain combines TRBV9 with TRBJ1-2, with 10 bases aligning to TRBD1. Losses at the gene ends were 0 bases for V and 6 bases for J; bases not matched to a gene: 5. The CDR3 consists of 15 residues. Germline loops: CDR1 SGDLS, CDR2 YYNGEE. Here the CDR3 DNA reads TGTGCCAGCAGCGTAGACTCCGGGACAGGGGATGGCTACACCTTC. Its translation: CASSVDSGTGDGYTF.

This clone showed up just a few times. The CDR3 is CASSGLLNTGELFF. In DNA form, the CDR3 reads TGTGCCAGCAGCGGACTGCTAAACACCGGGGAGCTGTTTTTT. The genes are TRBV7-2 and TRBJ2-2; a weak D match, TRBD2 (5 bases). The ends were cut back, 5 bases at V and 2 bases at J, with 9 bases in the middle. This CDR3 is 14 amino acids long. Germline lookup yields CDR1 SGHTA and CDR2 FQGNSA.

V and J are TRBV19 and TRBJ2-3; 9 nucleotides match TRBD2. The V and J ends lost 7 bases and 0 bases, in that order; junction bases with no gene match: 11. The CDR3 sequence is 17 residues long. The germline V gene has CDR1 LNHDA and CDR2 SQIVND (reference sequence). CDR3 sequence (DNA): TGTGCCAGTACCAAGCCCAGCGGGGGGCCTAGCACAGATACGCAGTATTTT. Its protein is CASTKPSGGPSTDTQYF.

The J gene is TRBJ2-1, the V gene TRBV7-8; TRBD2 matches at 13 bases. V shed 6 bases and J 2 bases; nucleotides not matched to a gene: 16. The length of the CDR3 is 20 residues. Germline CDR1 SGHVS, CDR2 FQNEAQ. The CDR3 DNA reads TGTGCCAGCAGTCCTCGACTAGCGGGGGGAATTCTCCCAACCTACAATGAGCAGTTCTTC. This codes for CASSPRLAGGILPTYNEQFF.

This clone is a singleton in its sample. The chain carries TRBV6-1 and TRBJ1-1, with D tentatively TRBD1 (5 bases). CDR3 length: 13 residues. Germline V gene lookup returns CDR1 MNHNS and CDR2 SASEGT. Trimming pared 7 bases from V and 9 bases from J, leaving 18 bases between. In DNA, the CDR3 is TGTGCCAGCACCCCGAAACAGGCTACTAAAGCTTTCTTT. It codes for CASTPKQATKAFF.

This chain connects TRBV19 to TRBJ2-3, with TRBD1 identical over 9 bases. The V gene end was trimmed by 4 bases and the J gene end by 0 bases; junction bases not matched to a gene: 2. The CDR3 loop spans 15 amino acids. Germline CDR1 LNHDA, CDR2 SQIVND (reference sequence). The CDR3: CASSRTGDSTDTQYF. CDR3 DNA: TGTGCCAGTAGTAGGACAGGGGATAGCACAGATACGCAGTATTTT.

In this sample, this clone turned up a few times. This sequence joins TRBV2 and TRBJ2-1; 16 bases line up with TRBD2. CDR3 length equals 16 residues. V was pared by 5 bases and J by 8 bases, with 6 bases of the junction left unmatched. Germline values: CDR1 SNHLY, CDR2 FYNNEI. The CDR3 DNA sequence: TGTGCCAGCAGTTCCGGGACTAGCGGGGGGGCCGATGAGCAGTTCTTC. Residues: CASSSGTSGGADEQFF. Based on the CDR3 plus reference TRBV2 and TRBJ2-1, the full variable domain is EPEVTQTPSHQVTQMGQEVILRCVPISNHLYFYWYRQILGQKVEFLVSFYNNEISEKSEIFDDQFSVERPDGSNFTLKIRSTKLEDSAMYFCASSSGTSGGADEQFFGPGTRLTVL.

The chain is built from TRBV6-5 and TRBJ2-1, with D perhaps TRBD1 (6 bases). This CDR3 comprises 14 residues. The V end lost 6 bases, the J end lost 7 bases, and 16 bases lay between the germline ends. Per germline, CDR1 MNHEY and CDR2 SVGAGI. CDR3 protein: CASRKKTGWNEQFF. The CDR3 nucleotides are TGTGCCAGCAGAAAAAAAACAGGGTGGAATGAGCAGTTCTTC.

The CDR3 nucleotides read TGTGCCAGCAGCTCCTCTAGCGGGGGGGACTACAATGAGCAGTTCTTC. Amino acids: CASSSSSGGDYNEQFF. The chain joins TRBV7-9 to TRBJ2-1, with 12 nucleotides matching TRBD2. CDR3 length equals 16 residues. Trimming at V came to 4 bases and at J to 3 bases, leaving 4 bases not matched to a gene. In germline, CDR1 is SEHNR, CDR2 FQNEAQ (reference sequence).

This chain uses TRBV11-3 with TRBJ1-2; maybe TRBD1 (5 bases). Trimming left V 5 bases short and J 6 bases short, with 13 bases between. This CDR3 has 13 amino acids. From germline, CDR1 is SGHNT and CDR2 YENEEA. CDR3 region: CASSADRHDGYTF. The CDR3 coding sequence is TGTGCCAGCAGCGCTGACAGACACGATGGCTACACCTTC.

The V and J genes are TRBV6-5 and TRBJ2-5; 10 nucleotides match TRBD1. The CDR3 length is 14 residues. V trimming: 6 bases; J trimming: 4 bases; junction bases outside the gene matches: 5. Germline-derived CDR1 and CDR2 are MNHEY and SVGAGI. DNA for the CDR3: TGTGCCAGCAGGGACAGGGGGAGTCGAGAGACCCAGTACTTC. Protein: CASRDRGSRETQYF.

The CDR3 is CATSPDRALQETQYF. As DNA, the CDR3 is TGTGCCACCAGCCCAGACAGAGCCCTCCAAGAGACCCAGTACTTC. This chain connects TRBV15 to TRBJ2-5; a weak D match, TRBD1 (5 bases). The CDR3 loop spans 15 amino acids. The V gene's germline CDR1 is LNHNV and CDR2 YYDKDF (reference sequence). The germline V and J ends were trimmed by 5 bases and 1 base, with 14 bases remaining between them.

The genes are TRBV7-2 and TRBJ2-1; 16 nucleotides align to TRBD2. In germline, CDR1 is SGHTA, CDR2 FQGNSA. Trimming at V came to 5 bases and at J to 8 bases, leaving 3 bases not matched to a gene. The CDR3 spans 15 residues. As DNA, the CDR3 is TGTGCCAGCAGCGTCGGGACTAGCGGGGGGGATGAGCAGTTCTTC. Translated: CASSVGTSGGDEQFF.

The V call is TRBV7-3, the J call TRBJ1-6, with D unclear. The germline V gene encodes CDR1 SGHTA and CDR2 FQGTGA. With 4 bases removed from V and 5 bases from J, the gap between germline ends came to 9 bases. This CDR3 has 14 residues. The CDR3 DNA reads as TGTGCCAGCAGCTCCCTTTCCCATAATTCACCCCTCCACTTT. It codes for CASSSLSHNSPLHF.

The chain is built from TRBV25-1 and TRBJ1-1; 7 nucleotides agree with TRBD1. After removal of 3 bases from V and 5 bases from J, the junction contained 9 bases not matched to a gene. The CDR3 spans 15 residues. Germline V gene sequence: CDR1 MGHDK, CDR2 SYGVNS. The CDR3 DNA follows: TGTGCCAGCAGTGAGCCGACAGGGCGAGGAACTGAAGCTTTCTTT. It yields the protein CASSEPTGRGTEAFF.

This clone appeared a few times. This chain uses TRBV19 with TRBJ1-2; TRBD1 might be the D (6 bases). This CDR3 region has 11 residues. Germline values: CDR1 LNHDA, CDR2 SQIVND (reference sequence). Trimming stripped 10 bases from V and 8 bases from J, with 14 bases between. CDR3 coding DNA: TGTGCCACGTTGGGGGCGCGGGGCTACACCTTC. This codes for CATLGARGYTF.